The clone carrying this TCR beta chain was picked up a small number of times. These data come from a study of cytomegalovirus exposure and HLA in healthy donors. Trimming removed 1 base from V and 5 bases from J; junction bases left unmatched: 12. Germline loops: CDR1 MGHRA, CDR2 YSYEKL. The CDR3 loop spans 18 amino acids. The PCR ran on 60 Vbeta and 13 Jbeta primers. Clones were sequenced by immunoSEQ multiplex PCR, and TCRdb holds only the in-frame ones, with some missing. The sample lists 140,000 or so clones; 75% to 80% were seen once. Sequenced input: PBMCs. The origin of this receptor is a woman aged 25 to 45 in good health and CMV-seronegative. This rearrangement joins TRBV4-1 to TRBJ2-1; 9 bases are shared with TRBD2. The CDR3 nucleotides read TGCGCCAGCAGCCAAGTTCCGCCCCTGGCGGGGGGGAACAATGAGCAGTTCTTC. Amino acid sequence: CASSQVPPLAGGNNEQFF.